These 6 T cell receptor beta chains were all obtained from the same sample, sequenced in a study of cytomegalovirus exposure and HLA in healthy donors. Primers for the PCR totalled 60 Vbeta and 13 Jbeta. The method was immunoSEQ multiplex PCR; TCRdb's version includes in-frame clones alone and lacks a portion of them. The sample yields about 120,000 clones, around 80% seen once. Source material: PBMCs. The receptor source for this set is a man aged 30 to 45 in good health and CMV-seronegative.

This CDR3 is CASSLEAEAFF. The CDR3 DNA reads TGTGCCAGCAGCCTCGAGGCTGAAGCTTTCTTT. The chain uses TRBV4-2 and TRBJ1-1; D not resolved. V was cut by 4 bases and J by 6 bases, with 6 bases left in between. Germline V gene data show CDR1 as LGHNA and CDR2 as YNFKEQ. The length of the CDR3 is 11 residues.

V and J are TRBV27 and TRBJ2-1; 10 bases are shared with TRBD2. V shed 5 bases and J 6 bases; nucleotides not matched to a gene: 10. Germline CDR1 is MNHEY and CDR2 is SMNVEV (reference sequence). The CDR3 is made up of 16 amino acids. The CDR3 bases are TGTGCCAGCAGTGATAATAGCGGGGGGTCTCTCAATGAGCAGTTCTTC. This gives the protein CASSDNSGGSLNEQFF.

The sample holds one count of this clone. The rearrangement links TRBV7-2 to TRBJ2-5; maybe TRBD1 (6 bases). The CDR3 extends over 13 amino acids. Germline CDR1 SGHTA, CDR2 FQGNSA. Between the trimmed V and J ends, which lost 5 bases and 4 bases, there was a span of 11 bases. As DNA, the CDR3 is TGTGCCAGCAGCGTTACAGGGTCAGAGACCCAGTACTTC. As protein: CASSVTGSETQYF.

In nucleotides, the CDR3 is TGTGCCAGCAGCTTAGGGCAGATGAACACTGAAGCTTTCTTT. This sequence encodes CASSLGQMNTEAFF. This rearrangement joins TRBV13 to TRBJ1-1; no definite D call. Germline CDR1 PRHDT, CDR2 FYEKMQ (reference sequence). V was clipped by 0 bases and J by 0 bases, with 5 bases between them. This CDR3 spans 14 amino acids.

The chain is built from TRBV5-6 and TRBJ2-3; D call uncertain. V was clipped by 1 base and J by 7 bases, with 16 bases between them. Germline assignment: CDR1 SGHDT and CDR2 YYEEEE. The CDR3 runs to 15 residues. In DNA form, the CDR3 reads TGTGCCAGCAGCTTGCCGTCAGGTTTGTCGAATACGCAGTATTTT. Translation: CASSLPSGLSNTQYF.

The chain uses TRBV29-1 and TRBJ1-1; D is uncertain. Germline-derived CDR1 and CDR2 are SQVTM and ANQGSEA. The CDR3 length is 16 residues. V dropped 5 bases and J dropped 0 bases, with 19 bases sitting between them. The CDR3 loop reads CSVRPFSAGLNTEAFF. CDR3 coding DNA: TGCAGCGTTCGACCTTTCTCGGCGGGGTTGAACACTGAAGCTTTCTTT.